These 19 T cell receptor beta chains were sequenced from one sample in a study of T-cell reconstitution after alpha-beta-depleted transplantation in children. Library preparation (for TCRbeta) was performed with unique molecular identifiers. TCRdb passed the PCR reads through MiXCR, listing each CDR3 protein once. The top ten clones hold nearly 35% of a sample with around 110,000 distinct CDR3 sequences, approximately 10% of them seen once. Material: PBMCs, obtained before TCRalphabeta/CD19-depleted stem cell transplant. These receptors all come from a boy between 2 and 10 years old with acute lymphoblastic leukemia, due to receive a stem cell transplant.

This clonotype has a handful of counts. The CDR3 here is CASSSTTSGKGDTQYF. The CDR3, as DNA: TGCGCCAGCAGCTCAACGACTAGCGGGAAGGGAGATACGCAGTATTTT. This chain connects TRBV4-1 to TRBJ2-3, with 11 bases identical to TRBD2. This CDR3 contains 16 residues. V dropped 5 bases and J dropped 5; count of bases not matched to a gene: 9. Germline CDR1 MGHRA, CDR2 YSYEKL.

This chain connects TRBV20-1 to TRBJ2-7; D could derive from TRBD1 or TRBD2 (5 bases each). CDR3 length: 14 residues. Per the germline V gene, CDR1 is DFQATT and CDR2 is SNEGSKA (reference sequence). V shed 6 bases and J shed 6 bases, with 21 bases lying between them. The CDR3 loop is CSASPRDGLSEQYF. The CDR3 bases are TGCAGTGCCAGCCCCCGGGACGGCCTCTCCGAGCAGTACTTC.

This clonotype was detected only a few times. The CDR3 nucleotides read TGTGCCAGCAGCCATGGCGGGGGGTACTACGAGCAGTACTTC. Translated, it gives CASSHGGGYYEQYF. V and J are TRBV3-1 and TRBJ2-7; 8 positions agree with TRBD2. The CDR3 spans 14 residues. The trim removed 3 bases at V and 3 bases at J, leaving 4 bases unmatched. Per germline, CDR1 LGHDT and CDR2 YNNKEL (reference sequence).

This clonotype showed up many times. The chain combines TRBV3-1 with TRBJ2-2; 7 nucleotides line up with TRBD2. Germline CDR1 and CDR2: LGHDT and YNNKEL (reference sequence). With V trimmed by 0 bases and J by 1 base, 2 bases remained unmatched. This CDR3 spans 16 amino acids. In DNA, the CDR3 is TGTGCCAGCAGCCAAGAGGCGGGAGTGAACACCGGGGAGCTGTTTTTT. This codes for CASSQEAGVNTGELFF.

This clonotype was seen a handful of times. The chain combines TRBV5-6 with TRBJ1-3; D call uncertain. The CDR3 runs 15 residues. V lost 0 bases and J lost 4, with 11 bases in between. Germline assignment: CDR1 SGHDT and CDR2 YYEEEE. The CDR3 loop reads CASSLGGVNGNTIYF. The CDR3 nucleotides read TGTGCCAGCAGCTTGGGTGGGGTTAACGGAAACACCATATATTTT. The whole variable domain, remainder taken from reference TRBV5-6 and TRBJ1-3, is DAGVTQSPTHLIKTRGQQVTLRCSPKSGHDTVSWYQQALGQGPQFIFQYYEEEERQRGNFPDRFSGHQFPNYSSELNVNALLLGDSALYLCASSLGGVNGNTIYFGEGSWLTVV.

At least ten counts were recorded for this clonotype. The chain uses TRBV5-1 and TRBJ1-3, with 7 nucleotides matching TRBD1. Germline assignment: CDR1 SGHRS and CDR2 YFSETQ. V lost 5 bases and J lost 3; bases outside the gene matches: 8. CDR3 length equals 15 residues. The CDR3 nucleotides read TGCGCCAGCAGACCGGCAGGGGGACGTGGAAACACCATATATTTT. It specifies CASRPAGGRGNTIYF.

V usage is TRBV20-1 and J usage is TRBJ1-5; D is uncertain. CDR3 length equals 14 residues. Germline V gene data show CDR1 as DFQATT and CDR2 as SNEGSKA (reference sequence). With 6 bases removed from V and 1 base from J, the gap between germline ends came to 13 bases. The CDR3 loop reads CSAIHLRSNQPQHF. CDR3 nucleotide sequence: TGCAGTGCCATCCATCTGAGGAGCAATCAGCCCCAGCATTTT.

The chain is built from TRBV7-8 and TRBJ2-1; D is unclear. V was shortened by 5 bases and J by 0 bases, with 20 bases between the two germline ends. The CDR3 is 18 residues long. Germline V gene data show CDR1 as SGHVS and CDR2 as FQNEAQ. The CDR3 sequence: CASSLQPAVRGSYNEQFF. For the CDR3, the DNA is TGTGCCAGCAGCCTCCAACCGGCCGTACGAGGCTCCTACAATGAGCAGTTCTTC.

The V call is TRBV5-1, the J call TRBJ2-7; no clear D gene. Germline loops: CDR1 SGHRS, CDR2 YFSETQ. This CDR3 has 13 residues. V was cut by 2 bases and J by 5 bases, with 11 bases left in between. Written as DNA, the CDR3 is TGCGCCAGCAGCTTCGTCAGTTCCCACGAGCAGTACTTC. Protein sequence: CASSFVSSHEQYF.

The chain recombines TRBV20-1 with TRBJ2-4; tentative D call: TRBD1 (5 bases). The CDR3 loop spans 14 amino acids. Germline CDR1 and CDR2: DFQATT and SNEGSKA (reference sequence). V lost 5 bases to trimming and J lost 7 bases, with 18 bases between them. In nucleotides, the CDR3 is TGCAGTGCTCATAAGGGGTCGGGTGAGAACATTCAGTACTTC. Protein sequence: CSAHKGSGENIQYF.

This clonotype was detected a few times. The chain combines TRBV20-1 with TRBJ2-5; 7 nucleotides agree with TRBD2. The CDR3 sequence is 14 residues long. Germline V gene data show CDR1 as DFQATT and CDR2 as SNEGSKA (reference sequence). Trimming took 3 bases from V and 1 from J; bases not matched to a gene: 5. The DNA of the CDR3 is TGCAGTGCTAGTGCGGGAGAACCCCAAGAGACCCAGTACTTC. Translating gives CSASAGEPQETQYF.

The genes are TRBV18 and TRBJ2-1; 14 nucleotides align to TRBD2. The V gene end was trimmed by 3 bases and the J gene end by 0 bases; junction bases not matched to a gene: 4. Germline values: CDR1 KGHSH, CDR2 LQKENI. This CDR3 region has 18 residues. As DNA, the CDR3 is TGTGCCAGCTCACCTGGACTAGCGGGAGGATCCTCCTACAATGAGCAGTTCTTC. Translating gives CASSPGLAGGSSYNEQFF.

J is TRBJ2-6 and V is TRBV30; D call uncertain. The germline V gene encodes CDR1 GTSNPN and CDR2 SVGIG (reference sequence). Between the trimmed V and J ends, which lost 5 bases and 3 bases, there was a span of 2 bases. CDR3 length: 11 amino acids. The CDR3 here is CAWGGANVLTF. CDR3 coding DNA: TGTGCCTGGGGTGGGGCCAACGTCCTGACTTTC.

This clonotype was observed a handful of times. The chain recombines TRBV7-2 with TRBJ2-7; D is perhaps TRBD2 (5 bases). The CDR3 has 15 residues. V dropped 1 base and J dropped 2 bases, with 12 bases sitting between them. The germline V gene encodes CDR1 SGHTA and CDR2 FQGNSA. CDR3 DNA sequence: TGTGCCAGCAGCTTAGGGGTAGCGCTGACCTACGAGCAGTACTTC. This translates into CASSLGVALTYEQYF.

This clonotype was counted between two and nine times. V gene TRBV20-1 combines with J gene TRBJ2-7, with 10 bases fitting TRBD2. Per germline, CDR1 DFQATT and CDR2 SNEGSKA (reference sequence). Germline trimming cut 2 bases from V and 7 bases from J; bases unmatched to any gene: 5. This CDR3 has 13 amino acids. The CDR3: CSARIAGGGEQYF. CDR3 bases: TGCAGTGCTAGAATAGCGGGAGGTGGAGAGCAGTACTTC.

This clonotype appeared a few times. The V call is TRBV20-1, the J call TRBJ2-7; D tentatively fits TRBD1 or TRBD2 (5 bases each). The germline V gene encodes CDR1 DFQATT and CDR2 SNEGSKA (reference sequence). The ends were cut back, 4 bases at V and 2 bases at J, with 18 bases in the middle. The CDR3 length is 15 residues. Here the CDR3 DNA reads TGCAGTGCTATACCCCTGGGCAAGGGACCCTACGAGCAGTACTTC. Its translation is CSAIPLGKGPYEQYF.

This clonotype was seen a few times. The gene calls are TRBV5-1 and TRBJ2-7; no clear D gene. Per germline, CDR1 SGHRS and CDR2 YFSETQ. This CDR3 contains 13 residues. The V end was cut by 0 bases, the J end by 4 bases, with 8 bases between. This CDR3 is CASSLDLGYEQYF. CDR3 coding DNA: TGCGCCAGCAGCTTGGACCTAGGGTACGAGCAGTACTTC.

This clonotype was seen once. The chain employs TRBV5-1 and TRBJ2-7; D gene ambiguous. In germline, CDR1 is SGHRS, CDR2 YFSETQ. This CDR3 contains 15 residues. With 4 bases removed from V and 5 bases from J, the gap between germline ends came to 19 bases. The CDR3 DNA sequence: TGCGCCAGCAGCCGAATAGGTTCAATGGCGCACGAGCAGTACTTC. Its protein is CASSRIGSMAHEQYF.

There are a few counts of this clonotype. V and J are TRBV27 and TRBJ2-7, with 7 bases identical to TRBD2. V trimming: 2 bases; J trimming: 0 bases; junction bases outside the gene matches: 4. The V gene's germline CDR1 is MNHEY and CDR2 SMNVEV (reference sequence). This CDR3 contains 15 residues. In DNA form, the CDR3 reads TGTGCCAGCAGTTTACTAGCGGACCTCTCCTACGAGCAGTACTTC. Its protein is CASSLLADLSYEQYF.